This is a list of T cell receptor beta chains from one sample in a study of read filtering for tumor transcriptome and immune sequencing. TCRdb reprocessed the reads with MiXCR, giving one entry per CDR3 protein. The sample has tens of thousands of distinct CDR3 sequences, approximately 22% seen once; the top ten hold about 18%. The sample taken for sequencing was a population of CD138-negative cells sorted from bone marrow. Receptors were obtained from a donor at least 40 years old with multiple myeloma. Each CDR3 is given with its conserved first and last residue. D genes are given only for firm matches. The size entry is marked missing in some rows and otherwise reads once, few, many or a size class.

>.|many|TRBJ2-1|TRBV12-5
CASGLGLRGYNEQFF
TGTGCTAGTGGTTTGGGGCTAAGGGGATACAATGAGCAGTTCTTC
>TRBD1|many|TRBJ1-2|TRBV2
CASSEAGGYGYTF
TGTGCCAGCAGTGAGGCAGGGGGCTATGGCTACACCTTC
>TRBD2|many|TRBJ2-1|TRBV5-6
CASSPPRTSDYNEQFF
TGTGCCAGCAGCCCGCCGCGGACTAGCGACTACAATGAGCAGTTCTTC
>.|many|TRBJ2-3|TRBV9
CASSRNRDTQYF
TGTGCCAGCAGCCGGAACAGAGATACGCAGTATTTT
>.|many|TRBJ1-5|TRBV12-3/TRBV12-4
CASSLQNSNQPQHF
TGTGCCAGCAGTTTACAGAATAGCAATCAGCCCCAGCATTTT
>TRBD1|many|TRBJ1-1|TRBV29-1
CSVAPQGDTEAFF
TGCAGCGTTGCACCTCAGGGGGACACTGAAGCTTTCTTT
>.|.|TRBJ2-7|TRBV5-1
CASSPGDRNEQYF
TGCGCCAGCAGTCCAGGGGATCGCAACGAGCAGTACTTC
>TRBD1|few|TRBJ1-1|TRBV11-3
CASSPPGTAKPTEAFF
TGTGCCAGCAGCCCGCCCGGGACAGCGAAACCCACTGAAGCTTTCTTT
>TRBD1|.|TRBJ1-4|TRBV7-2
CASSLQTGDNEKLFF
TGTGCCAGCAGCCTCCAAACAGGGGATAATGAAAAACTGTTTTTT
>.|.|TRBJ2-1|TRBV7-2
CASSLMGRADNEQFF
TGTGCCAGCAGCTTAATGGGTAGGGCAGACAATGAGCAGTTCTTC
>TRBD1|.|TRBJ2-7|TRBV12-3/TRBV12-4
CASSSPGQGANEQYF
TGTGCCAGCAGTTCCCCGGGACAGGGGGCGAACGAGCAGTACTTC
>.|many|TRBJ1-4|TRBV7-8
CASSLAETDEKLFF
TGTGCCAGCAGCTTAGCGGAAACAGATGAAAAACTGTTTTTT
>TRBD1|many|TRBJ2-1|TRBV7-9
CASRRTGNEQFF
TGTGCCAGCAGGCGGACAGGCAATGAGCAGTTCTTC
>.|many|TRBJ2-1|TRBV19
CASSIGDSDWHNEQFF
TGTGCCAGTAGTATAGGGGACTCCGATTGGCACAATGAGCAGTTCTTC
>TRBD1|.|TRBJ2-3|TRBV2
CASSRQGDMTDTQYF
TGTGCCAGCAGTCGACAGGGCGACATGACAGATACGCAGTATTTT
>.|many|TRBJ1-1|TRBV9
CASSVVSRDGEAFF
TGTGCCAGCAGCGTAGTCAGTCGGGACGGTGAAGCTTTCTTT
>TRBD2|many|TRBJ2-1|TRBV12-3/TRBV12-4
CASTRTSGNEQFF
TGTGCCAGCACCCGGACTAGTGGCAATGAGCAGTTCTTC
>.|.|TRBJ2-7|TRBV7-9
CASSIGTPAEYF
TGTGCCAGCAGCATAGGAACACCTGCCGAGTACTTC
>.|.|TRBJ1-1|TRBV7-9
CASSREGGEAFF
TGTGCCAGCAGCCGAGAGGGTGGTGAAGCTTTCTTT
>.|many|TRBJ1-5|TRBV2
CASSELSASGQPQHF
TGTGCCAGCAGTGAACTCTCGGCGTCCGGTCAGCCCCAGCATTTT
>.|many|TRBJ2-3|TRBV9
CASSVAGSGYTDTQYF
TGTGCCAGCAGCGTAGCGGGTAGCGGCTACACAGATACGCAGTATTTT
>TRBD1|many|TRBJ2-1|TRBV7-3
CASSHGTGEANEQFF
TGTGCCAGCAGCCATGGGACAGGGGAGGCCAATGAGCAGTTCTTC
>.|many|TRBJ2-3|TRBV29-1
CSVDGSASTDTQYF
TGCAGCGTTGATGGTAGCGCGAGCACAGATACGCAGTATTTT
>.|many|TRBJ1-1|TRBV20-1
CSALSLAKGPEAFF
TGCAGTGCTTTGTCTCTGGCGAAGGGGCCTGAAGCTTTCTTT
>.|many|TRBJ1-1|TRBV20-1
CSARQPNTEAFF
TGCAGTGCTAGACAGCCGAACACTGAAGCTTTCTTT
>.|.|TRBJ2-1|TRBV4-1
CASSRTQGLAYNEQFF
TGCGCCAGCAGCAGAACCCAGGGGCTCGCCTACAATGAGCAGTTTTTC
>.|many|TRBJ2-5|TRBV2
CASSPALGGAGETQYF
TGTGCCAGCAGCCCCGCTCTGGGGGGGGCCGGGGAGACCCAGTACTTC
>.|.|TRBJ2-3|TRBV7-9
CASSLDQGTDTQYF
TGTGCCAGCAGCTTAGACCAGGGGACAGATACGCAGTATTTT
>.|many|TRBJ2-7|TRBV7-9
CASSISTVLYEQYF
TGTGCCAGCAGCATTAGCACCGTTCTATACGAGCAGTACTTC
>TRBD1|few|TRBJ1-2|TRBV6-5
CASSYSITGQIYGYTF
TGTGCCAGCAGTTACTCGATAACGGGACAGATCTATGGCTACACCTTC
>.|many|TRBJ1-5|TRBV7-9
CASSLGGQPQHF
TGTGCCAGCAGCTTAGGGGGTCAGCCCCAGCATTTT
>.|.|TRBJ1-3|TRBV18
CASSPMDTRSGNTIYF
TGTGCCAGCTCACCCATGGACACACGCTCTGGAAACACCATATATTTT
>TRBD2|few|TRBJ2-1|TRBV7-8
CASSKTSGRGEQFF
TGTGCCAGCAGCAAGACTAGCGGGAGGGGTGAGCAGTTCTTC
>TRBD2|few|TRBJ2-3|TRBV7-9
CASSLVFAGASADTQYF
TGTGCCAGCAGCTTAGTTTTCGCGGGAGCCTCCGCAGATACGCAGTATTTT
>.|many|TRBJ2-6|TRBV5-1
CASSLASGANVLTF
TGCGCCAGCAGCTTAGCCTCTGGGGCCAACGTCCTGACTTTC
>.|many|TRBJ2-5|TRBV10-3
CAISESRVGETQYF
TGTGCCATCAGTGAGTCGAGGGTAGGCGAGACCCAGTACTTC
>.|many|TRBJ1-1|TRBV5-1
CASSTTGKIRETEAFF
TGCGCCAGCAGCACCACAGGGAAAATTCGAGAGACTGAAGCTTTCTTT
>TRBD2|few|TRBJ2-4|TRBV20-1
CSARSSGTVIQYF
TGCAGTGCTAGGTCTAGCGGGACTGTCATTCAGTACTTC
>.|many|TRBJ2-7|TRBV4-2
CASSERSERYYEQYF
TGTGCCAGCAGCGAAAGGTCGGAGCGGTACTACGAGCAGTACTTC
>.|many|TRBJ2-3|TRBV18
CASSPPYASPDTQYF
TGTGCCAGCTCACCACCGTACGCCTCACCAGATACGCAGTATTTT